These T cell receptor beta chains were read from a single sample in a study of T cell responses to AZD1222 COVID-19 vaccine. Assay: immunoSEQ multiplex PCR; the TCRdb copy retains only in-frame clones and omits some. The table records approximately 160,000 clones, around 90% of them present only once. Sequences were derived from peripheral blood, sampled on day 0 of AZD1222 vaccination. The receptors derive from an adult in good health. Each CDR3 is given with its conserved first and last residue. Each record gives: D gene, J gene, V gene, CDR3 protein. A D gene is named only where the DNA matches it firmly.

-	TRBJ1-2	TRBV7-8	CASSVTADGYTF
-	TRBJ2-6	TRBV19	CASSLLPGANVLTF
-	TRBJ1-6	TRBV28	CASQKGGQLNSPLHF
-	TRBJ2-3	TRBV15	CATSRDTAGDTQYF
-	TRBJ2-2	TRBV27	CASRLKQGTNTGELFF
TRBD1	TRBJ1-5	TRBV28	CASSPSGTGLQPQHF
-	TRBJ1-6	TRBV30	CAWNLGSNSPLHF
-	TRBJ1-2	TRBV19	CASSAGWANYGYTF
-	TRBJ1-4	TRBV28	CASSFGEKLFF
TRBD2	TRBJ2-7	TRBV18	CASSLGSGSLGGEQYF
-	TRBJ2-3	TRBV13	CASSLLNSAKNTDTQYF
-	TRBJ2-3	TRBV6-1	CASSDRGTDTQYF
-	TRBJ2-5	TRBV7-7	CASSPHRDQETQYF
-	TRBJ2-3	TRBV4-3	CASSTFWGRELTDTQYF
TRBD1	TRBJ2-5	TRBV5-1	CASSLAGTAGQETQYF
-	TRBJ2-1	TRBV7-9	CASSLNFRPANEQFF
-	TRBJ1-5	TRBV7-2	CASSSPRWGGQGGQPQHF
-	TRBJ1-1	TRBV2	CASSERRGHHEAFF
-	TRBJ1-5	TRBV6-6	CASSWRAGNQPQHF
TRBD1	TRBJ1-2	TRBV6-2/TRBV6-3	CASSYGDRGYTF
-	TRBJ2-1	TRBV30	CAWTPPGNEQFF
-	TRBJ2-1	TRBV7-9	CASGGLSSSSYNEQFF
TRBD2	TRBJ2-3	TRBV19	CASSKVGLAGTDTQYF
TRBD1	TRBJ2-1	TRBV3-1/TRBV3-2	CASSQGGGSSLMGEQFF
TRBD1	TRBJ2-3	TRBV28	CASSARRRDRRRDTQYF
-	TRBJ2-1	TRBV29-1	CSVSRGPSSYNEQFF
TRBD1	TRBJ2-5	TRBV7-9	CASSNTGVQETQYF